The clone carrying this T cell receptor (beta chain) was observed a few times. This sample is part of a study of blood T cell repertoires in COVID-19. For the study at large: The United States, Italy and Spain provided the acute and convalescent COVID-19 samples.

Original data processing: Reference gene primer amplification in the assay estimated nucleated cell counts. Sequenced by immunoSEQ multiplex PCR; TCRdb stores in-frame clones only, minus some. Clone size and the V and J calls come from that table; the DNA yielded D and trimming. The sample carries 72,000 or so clones, 85% to 90% recorded once. The sequence was obtained from a woman of 80 years or more with active or convalescent COVID-19. Sequenced material: peripheral blood.

CDR3 DNA: TGTGCCAGTAGTTGGACAGGGGGAAACACTGAAGCTTTCTTT. It codes for CASSWTGGNTEAFF. The V and J genes are TRBV19 and TRBJ1-1; the match to TRBD1 covers 10 bases. J lost 2 bases, V lost 5 bases, and 2 bases had no gene match. The germline V gene encodes CDR1 LNHDA and CDR2 SQIVND (reference sequence). CDR3 length equals 14 residues.